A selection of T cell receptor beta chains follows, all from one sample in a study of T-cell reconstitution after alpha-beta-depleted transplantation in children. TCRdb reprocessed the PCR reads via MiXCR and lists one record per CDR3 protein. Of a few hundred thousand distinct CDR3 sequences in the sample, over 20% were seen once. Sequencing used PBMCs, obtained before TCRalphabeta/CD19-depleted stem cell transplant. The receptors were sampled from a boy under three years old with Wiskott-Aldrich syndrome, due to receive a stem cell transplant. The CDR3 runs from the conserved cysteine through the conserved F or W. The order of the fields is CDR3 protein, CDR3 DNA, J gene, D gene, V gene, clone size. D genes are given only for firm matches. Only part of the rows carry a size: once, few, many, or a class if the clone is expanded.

CSVAGEKYEQYF	TGCAGTGTGGCGGGAGAAAAGTACGAGCAGTACTTC	TRBJ2-7	TRBD2	TRBV20-1	-
CASSRGLAGVNGELFF	TGTGCCAGCAGCCGGGGACTAGCGGGAGTGAACGGGGAGCTGTTTTTT	TRBJ2-2	TRBD2	TRBV5-4	few
CASSQTATPLHF	TGTGCCAGCAGTCAAACCGCAACACCCCTCCACTTT	TRBJ1-6	-	TRBV12-3/TRBV12-4	-
CASSLRGRGVPGAFF	TGTGCCAGCAGCTTAAGGGGCAGGGGGGTCCCCGGAGCTTTCTTT	TRBJ1-1	TRBD1	TRBV7-2	-
CASRSPRGYTF	TGTGCCAGCAGGTCCCCGCGGGGCTACACCTTC	TRBJ1-2	-	TRBV28	few
CASSYSLAGVNEQFF	TGTGCCAGCAGTTACTCCCTAGCGGGAGTAAATGAGCAGTTCTTC	TRBJ2-1	TRBD2	TRBV6-5	-
CASSPTPGLAGQFF	TGTGCCAGCAGTCCGACCCCGGGACTAGCGGGCCAGTTCTTC	TRBJ2-1	TRBD2	TRBV27	-
CASSLVFRDEAFF	TGTGCCAGCAGCTTAGTTTTTCGGGATGAAGCTTTCTTT	TRBJ1-1	-	TRBV7-2	many
CSAYLAEIDTGELFF	TGCAGTGCTTACCTAGCGGAGATTGACACCGGGGAGCTGTTTTTT	TRBJ2-2	TRBD2	TRBV20-1	few
CSVEDQGGYNEQFF	TGCAGCGTTGAAGATCAGGGGGGCTACAATGAGCAGTTCTTC	TRBJ2-1	-	TRBV29-1	-
CASSGQLAGETQYF	TGTGCCAGCAGTGGCCAACTAGCGGGGGAGACCCAGTACTTC	TRBJ2-5	TRBD2	TRBV28	few
CASSKRGGGSYNEQFF	TGTGCCAGCAGTAAGAGGGGCGGGGGCTCCTACAATGAGCAGTTCTTC	TRBJ2-1	TRBD2	TRBV6-1	few
CASSFLGPPWGTDTQYF	TGTGCCAGCAGCTTCCTGGGACCCCCTTGGGGCACAGATACGCAGTATTTT	TRBJ2-3	-	TRBV7-3	few
CSASGLAGAQQYF	TGCAGTGCAAGCGGACTAGCGGGAGCCCAGCAGTACTTC	TRBJ2-7	TRBD2	TRBV20-1	-
CASSFTPGLSTDTQYF	TGCGCCAGCAGCTTTACACCGGGACTAAGCACTGATACGCAGTATTTT	TRBJ2-3	TRBD2	TRBV5-1	few
CSATLTGTLNSYEQYF	TGCAGTGCTACACTAACCGGGACACTGAACTCCTACGAGCAGTACTTC	TRBJ2-7	-	TRBV20-1	few
CSATDRGWGDTQYF	TGCAGTGCTACCGACAGGGGGTGGGGGGATACGCAGTATTTT	TRBJ2-3	TRBD1	TRBV20-1	few
CSVLQILTDTQYF	TGCAGTGTGCTCCAAATCCTCACAGATACGCAGTATTTT	TRBJ2-3	-	TRBV20-1	few
CASSQGQPNQPQHF	TGTGCCAGCAGCCAAGGACAGCCTAATCAGCCCCAGCATTTT	TRBJ1-5	-	TRBV7-9	-
CASSTPRTGARNTEAFF	TGTGCCAGCAGTACACCACGGACAGGGGCCCGCAACACTGAAGCTTTCTTT	TRBJ1-1	TRBD1	TRBV27	-
CASSGGLAGREELFF	TGCGCCAGCAGCGGGGGACTAGCGGGCCGCGAGGAGCTGTTTTTT	TRBJ2-2	TRBD2	TRBV5-1	-
CSAKGSKGMNTEAFF	TGCAGTGCTAAGGGCAGTAAGGGAATGAACACTGAAGCTTTCTTT	TRBJ1-1	-	TRBV20-1	once
CASSWASNEQFF	TGCGCCAGCAGCTGGGCCAGCAATGAGCAGTTCTTC	TRBJ2-1	-	TRBV5-1	few
CASSRRGTSATYEQYF	TGTGCCAGCAGCCGTCGGGGGACTAGCGCGACCTACGAGCAGTACTTC	TRBJ2-7	TRBD2	TRBV3-1	-
CASSAPTGGDIQYF	TGTGCCAGCAGCGCACCGACAGGGGGGGACATTCAGTACTTC	TRBJ2-4	TRBD1	TRBV9	few
CSARGSRAVNSYNEQFF	TGCAGTGCTAGAGGATCAAGAGCGGTAAACTCCTACAATGAGCAGTTCTTC	TRBJ2-1	-	TRBV20-1	-
CASRTTVYEQYF	TGTGCCAGCAGGACGACAGTCTACGAGCAGTACTTC	TRBJ2-7	-	TRBV28	-
CASSMVRGHEQFF	TGTGCCAGCAGCATGGTACGTGGTCATGAGCAGTTCTTC	TRBJ2-1	-	TRBV11-3	-
CSADTSGSYEQYF	TGCAGTGCGGATACTAGCGGGAGTTACGAGCAGTACTTC	TRBJ2-7	TRBD2	TRBV20-1	few
CSAQRIAGGNEQFF	TGCAGTGCCCAAAGGATAGCGGGAGGGAATGAGCAGTTCTTC	TRBJ2-1	TRBD2	TRBV20-1	-
CASSLIGRGRSSGANVLTF	TGTGCCAGCAGTTTGATCGGGCGCGGGAGATCCTCTGGGGCCAACGTCCTGACTTTC	TRBJ2-6	TRBD2	TRBV28	-
CASKNTGGEYEQYF	TGCGCCAGCAAAAACACAGGGGGCGAGTACGAGCAGTACTTC	TRBJ2-7	TRBD1	TRBV5-1	-
CSGKRNTEAFF	TGCAGTGGAAAGAGGAACACTGAAGCTTTCTTT	TRBJ1-1	-	TRBV20-1	-
CASSLGAYSNQPQHF	TGTGCCAGCAGCTTGGGGGCTTATAGCAATCAGCCCCAGCATTTT	TRBJ1-5	-	TRBV5-6	-
CASSEWGESRNSPLHF	TGTGCCAGCAGTGAATGGGGGGAGTCGAGGAATTCACCCCTCCACTTT	TRBJ1-6	-	TRBV6-1	-
CATSRELAGVEQFF	TGTGCCACCAGCAGAGAACTAGCGGGAGTTGAGCAGTTCTTC	TRBJ2-1	TRBD2	TRBV15	-
CASSLDWGATNEQFF	TGTGCCAGCAGCTTGGATTGGGGGGCAACTAATGAGCAGTTCTTC	TRBJ2-1	-	TRBV5-5	-
CSAQVTSGFGELFF	TGCAGCGCCCAGGTCACTAGCGGTTTCGGGGAGCTGTTTTTT	TRBJ2-2	TRBD2	TRBV29-1	-
CASARDPNADTQYF	TGCGCCAGCGCGCGGGATCCGAATGCAGATACGCAGTATTTT	TRBJ2-3	-	TRBV5-1	-
CSARWPPGLAGGSSYNEQFF	TGCAGTGCTAGATGGCCCCCGGGACTAGCGGGAGGTTCCTCCTACAATGAGCAGTTCTTC	TRBJ2-1	TRBD2	TRBV20-1	-
CASSDPPDTQYF	TGTGCCAGCAGTGATCCCCCAGATACGCAGTATTTT	TRBJ2-3	-	TRBV2	once
CASSVRLAVWHGELFF	TGTGCCAGCAGCGTACGACTAGCGGTGTGGCACGGGGAGCTGTTTTTT	TRBJ2-2	TRBD2	TRBV14	-
CASSQVPVGSGMRAF	TGCGCCAGCAGCCAAGTACCTGTTGGTAGCGGGATGCGAGCCTTC	TRBJ2-1	TRBD2	TRBV4-1	-
CASSLFLAGGPRREQYF	TGTGCCAGCAGTTTATTCCTAGCGGGAGGGCCCAGACGCGAGCAGTACTTC	TRBJ2-7	TRBD2	TRBV28	few
CASSENKRTGGRMTLHF	TGTGCCAGCAGTGAAAATAAAAGGACAGGGGGACGCATGACCCTCCACTTT	TRBJ1-6	TRBD1	TRBV25-1	-
CASSPLSGNEKLFF	TGTGCCAGCTCACCACTCTCTGGGAATGAAAAACTGTTTTTT	TRBJ1-4	-	TRBV18	-
CASSLSGLAANNEQFF	TGTGCCAGCAGTCTGTCGGGACTAGCGGCTAACAATGAGCAGTTCTTC	TRBJ2-1	TRBD2	TRBV12-3/TRBV12-4	-
CSAPGRGPRTEAFF	TGCAGTGCCCCGGGCCGGGGCCCGAGGACTGAAGCTTTCTTT	TRBJ1-1	-	TRBV20-1	-
CASSLGAGDNNEQFF	TGTGCCAGCAGCTTAGGGGCGGGAGATAATAATGAGCAGTTCTTC	TRBJ2-1	TRBD2	TRBV7-6	few